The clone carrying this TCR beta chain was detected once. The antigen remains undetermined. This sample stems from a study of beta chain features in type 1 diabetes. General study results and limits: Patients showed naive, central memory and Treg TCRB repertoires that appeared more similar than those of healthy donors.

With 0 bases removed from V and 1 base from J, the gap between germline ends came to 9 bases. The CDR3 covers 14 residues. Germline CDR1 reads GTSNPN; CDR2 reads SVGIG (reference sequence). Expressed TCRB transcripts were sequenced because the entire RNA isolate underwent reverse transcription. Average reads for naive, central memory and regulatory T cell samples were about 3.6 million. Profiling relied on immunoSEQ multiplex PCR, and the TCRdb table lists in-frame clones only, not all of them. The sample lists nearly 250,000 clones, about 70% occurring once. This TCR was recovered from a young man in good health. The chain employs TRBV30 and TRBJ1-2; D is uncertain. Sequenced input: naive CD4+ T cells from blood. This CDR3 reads CAWSVLADNYGYTF. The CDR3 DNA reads TGTGCCTGGAGTGTACTGGCCGATAACTATGGCTACACCTTC. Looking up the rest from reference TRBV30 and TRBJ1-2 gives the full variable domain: SQTIHQWPATLVQPVGSPLSLECTVEGTSNPNLYWYRQAAGRGLQLLFYSVGIGQISSEVPQNLSASRPQDRQFILSSKKLLLSDSGFYLCAWSVLADNYGYTFGSGTRLTVV.